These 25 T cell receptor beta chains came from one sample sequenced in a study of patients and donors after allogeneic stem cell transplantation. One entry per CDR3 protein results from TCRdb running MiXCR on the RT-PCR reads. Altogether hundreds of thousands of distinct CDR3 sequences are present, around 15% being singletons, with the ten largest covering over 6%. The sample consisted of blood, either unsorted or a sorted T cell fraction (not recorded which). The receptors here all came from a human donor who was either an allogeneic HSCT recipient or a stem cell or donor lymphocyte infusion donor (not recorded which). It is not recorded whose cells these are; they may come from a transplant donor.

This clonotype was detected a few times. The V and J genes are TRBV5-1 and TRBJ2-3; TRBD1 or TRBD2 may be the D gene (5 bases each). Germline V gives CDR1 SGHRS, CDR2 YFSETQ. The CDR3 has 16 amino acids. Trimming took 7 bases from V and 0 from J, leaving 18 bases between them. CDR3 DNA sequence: TGCGCCAGCGCGACCCCCACAGGACTTAGCACAGATACGCAGTATTTT. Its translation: CASATPTGLSTDTQYF.

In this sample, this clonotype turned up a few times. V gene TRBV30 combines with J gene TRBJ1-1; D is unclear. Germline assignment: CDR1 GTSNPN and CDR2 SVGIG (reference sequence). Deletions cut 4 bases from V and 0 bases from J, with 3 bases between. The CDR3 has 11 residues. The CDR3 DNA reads TGTGCCTGGAATCTGAACACTGAAGCTTTCTTT. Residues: CAWNLNTEAFF.

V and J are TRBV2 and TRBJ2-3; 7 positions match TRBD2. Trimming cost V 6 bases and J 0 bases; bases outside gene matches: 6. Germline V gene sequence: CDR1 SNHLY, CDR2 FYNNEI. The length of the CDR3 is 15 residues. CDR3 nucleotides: TGTGCCAGCAGGCCAGGGACTACTAGCACAGATACGCAGTATTTT. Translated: CASRPGTTSTDTQYF.

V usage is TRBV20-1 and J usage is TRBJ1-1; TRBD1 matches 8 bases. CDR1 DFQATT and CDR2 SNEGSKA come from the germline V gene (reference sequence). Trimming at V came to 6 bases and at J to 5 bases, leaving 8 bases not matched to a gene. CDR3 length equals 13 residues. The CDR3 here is CSASRGRWTEAFF. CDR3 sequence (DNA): TGCAGTGCAAGCAGGGGGCGGTGGACTGAAGCTTTCTTT.

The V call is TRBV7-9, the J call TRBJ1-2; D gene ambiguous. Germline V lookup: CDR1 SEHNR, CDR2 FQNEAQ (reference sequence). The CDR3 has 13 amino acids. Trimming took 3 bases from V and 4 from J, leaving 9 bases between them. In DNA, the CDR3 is TGTGCCAGCAGCTTCCGGGCCGGCTATGGCTACACCTTC. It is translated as CASSFRAGYGYTF.

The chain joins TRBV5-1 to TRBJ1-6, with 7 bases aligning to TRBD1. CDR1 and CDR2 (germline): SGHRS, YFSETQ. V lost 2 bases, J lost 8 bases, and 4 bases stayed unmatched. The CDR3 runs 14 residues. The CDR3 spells CASSLDREDSPLHF. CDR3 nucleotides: TGCGCCAGCAGCTTAGACAGGGAGGATTCACCCCTCCACTTT.

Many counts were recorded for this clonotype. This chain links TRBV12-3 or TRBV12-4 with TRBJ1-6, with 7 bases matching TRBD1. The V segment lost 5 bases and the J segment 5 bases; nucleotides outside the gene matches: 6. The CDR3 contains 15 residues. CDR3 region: CASSQWDRNNSPLHF. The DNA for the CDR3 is TGTGCCAGCAGTCAATGGGACAGAAATAATTCACCCCTCCACTTT.

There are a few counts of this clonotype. CDR3: CASSSGDNTEAFF. CDR3 nucleotides: TGTGCCAGCAGTTCAGGGGATAACACTGAAGCTTTCTTT. This chain joins TRBV12-3 or TRBV12-4 and TRBJ1-1; TRBD1 is a possible D gene (6 bases). V was shortened by 4 bases and J by 2 bases, with 8 bases between the two germline ends. The CDR3 totals 13 residues.

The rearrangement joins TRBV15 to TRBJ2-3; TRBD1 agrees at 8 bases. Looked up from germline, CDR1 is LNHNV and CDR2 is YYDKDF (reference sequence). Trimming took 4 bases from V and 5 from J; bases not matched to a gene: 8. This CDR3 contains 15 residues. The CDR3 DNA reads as TGTGCCACCAGCAAATGGACAGGGAACATAGATACGCAGTATTTT. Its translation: CATSKWTGNIDTQYF.

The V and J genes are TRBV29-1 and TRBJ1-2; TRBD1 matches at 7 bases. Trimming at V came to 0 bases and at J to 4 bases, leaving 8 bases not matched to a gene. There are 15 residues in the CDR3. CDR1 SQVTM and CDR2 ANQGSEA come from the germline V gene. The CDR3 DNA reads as TGCAGCGTTGAAGAGGCCGGGACAGACAGCTATGGCTACACCTTC. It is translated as CSVEEAGTDSYGYTF.

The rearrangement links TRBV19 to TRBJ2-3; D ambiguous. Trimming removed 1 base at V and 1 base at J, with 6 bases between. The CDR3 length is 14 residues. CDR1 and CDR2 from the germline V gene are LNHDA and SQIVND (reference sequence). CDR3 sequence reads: CASSIVWGTDTQYF. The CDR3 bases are TGTGCCAGTAGTATAGTTTGGGGCACAGATACGCAGTATTTT. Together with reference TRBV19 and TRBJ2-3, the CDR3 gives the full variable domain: DGGITQSPKYLFRKEGQNVTLSCEQNLNHDAMYWYRQDPGQGLRLIYYSQIVNDFQKGDIAEGYSVSREKKESFPLTVTSAQKNPTAFYLCASSIVWGTDTQYFGPGTRLTVL.

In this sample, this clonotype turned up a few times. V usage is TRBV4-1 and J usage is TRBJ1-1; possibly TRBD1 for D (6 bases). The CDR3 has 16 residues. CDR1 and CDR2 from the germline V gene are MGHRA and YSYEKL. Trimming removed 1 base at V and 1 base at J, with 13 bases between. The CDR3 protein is CASSQAQGYTNTEAFF. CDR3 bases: TGCGCCAGCAGCCAAGCGCAGGGGTATACGAACACTGAAGCTTTCTTT.

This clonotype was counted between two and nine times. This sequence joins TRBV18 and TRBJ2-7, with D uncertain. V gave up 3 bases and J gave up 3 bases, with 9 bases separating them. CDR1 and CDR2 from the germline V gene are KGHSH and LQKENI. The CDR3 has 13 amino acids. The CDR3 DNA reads TGTGCCAGCTCACCGCAGGACGGCTACGAGCAGTACTTC. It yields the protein CASSPQDGYEQYF. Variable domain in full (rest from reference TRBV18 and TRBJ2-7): NAGVMQNPRHLVRRRGQEARLRCSPMKGHSHVYWYRQLPEEGLKFMVYLQKENIIDESGMPKERFSAEFPKEGPSILRIQQVVRGDSAAYFCASSPQDGYEQYFGPGTRLTVT.

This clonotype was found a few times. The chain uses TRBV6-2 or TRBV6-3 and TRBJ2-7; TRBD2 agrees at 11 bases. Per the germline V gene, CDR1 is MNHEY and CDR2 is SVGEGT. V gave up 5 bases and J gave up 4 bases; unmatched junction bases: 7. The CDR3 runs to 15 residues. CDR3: CASSRRTSGLYEQYF. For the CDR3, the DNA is TGTGCCAGCAGTCGGCGGACTAGCGGGCTTTACGAGCAGTACTTC.

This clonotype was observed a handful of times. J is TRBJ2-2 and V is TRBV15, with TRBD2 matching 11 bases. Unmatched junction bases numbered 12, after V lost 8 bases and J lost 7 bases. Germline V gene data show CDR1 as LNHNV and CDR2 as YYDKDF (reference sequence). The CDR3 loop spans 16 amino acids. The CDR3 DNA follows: TGTGCCACCCTTCCAAGCTCGGGACTAGCGGTCGGGGAGCTGTTTTTT. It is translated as CATLPSSGLAVGELFF.

This chain's CDR3 is CASSSTERGTEAFF. Here the CDR3 DNA reads TGTGCCAGCAGCTCGACAGAGAGGGGCACTGAAGCTTTCTTT. The V and J genes are TRBV7-3 and TRBJ1-1, with D possibly TRBD1 on 5 matching bases. CDR3 size: 14 residues. Germline CDR1 is SGHTA and CDR2 is FQGTGA. V gave up 4 bases and J gave up 4 bases, with 13 bases separating them.

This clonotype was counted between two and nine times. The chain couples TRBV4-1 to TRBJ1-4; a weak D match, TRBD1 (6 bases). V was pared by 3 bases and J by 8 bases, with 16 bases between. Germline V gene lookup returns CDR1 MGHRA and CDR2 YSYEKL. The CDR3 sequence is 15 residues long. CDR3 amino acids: CASSHRQVWGEKLFF. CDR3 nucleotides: TGCGCCAGCAGCCACAGACAGGTTTGGGGGGAAAAACTGTTTTTT.

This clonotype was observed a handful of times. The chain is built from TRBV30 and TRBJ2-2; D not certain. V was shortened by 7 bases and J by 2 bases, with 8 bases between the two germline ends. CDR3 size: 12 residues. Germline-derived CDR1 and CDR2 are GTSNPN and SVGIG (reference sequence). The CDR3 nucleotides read TGTGCCTCTTGTCCTAACACCGGGGAGCTGTTTTTT. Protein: CASCPNTGELFF.

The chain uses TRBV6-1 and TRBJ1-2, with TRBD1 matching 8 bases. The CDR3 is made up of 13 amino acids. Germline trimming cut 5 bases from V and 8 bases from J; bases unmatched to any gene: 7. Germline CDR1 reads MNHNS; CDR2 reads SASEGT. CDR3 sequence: CASSTGGLEGYTF. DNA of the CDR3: TGTGCCAGCAGTACAGGGGGATTGGAGGGCTACACCTTC.

The DNA of the CDR3 is TGCGCCAGCAGCTTGACGCGAGGGCTGGCTTATTTT. Translated: CASSLTRGLAYF. The V gene is TRBV5-1, the J gene TRBJ2-3; maybe TRBD2 (5 bases). CDR3 length: 12 amino acids. Germline-derived CDR1 and CDR2 are SGHRS and YFSETQ. Trimming removed 1 base from V and 15 bases from J, with 15 bases in between.

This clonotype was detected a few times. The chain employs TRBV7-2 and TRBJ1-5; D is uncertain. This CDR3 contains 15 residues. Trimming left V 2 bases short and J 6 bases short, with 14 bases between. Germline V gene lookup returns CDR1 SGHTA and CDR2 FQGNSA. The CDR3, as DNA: TGTGCCAGCAGCTTAATCGGCAGGTGGACTCAGCCCCAGCATTTT. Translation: CASSLIGRWTQPQHF.

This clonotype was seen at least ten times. DNA of the CDR3: TGCGCCAGCAGCTTCGGGTCAAGCGGTGAGCAGTACTTC. Protein: CASSFGSSGEQYF. The J gene is TRBJ2-7, the V gene TRBV5-1; D is perhaps TRBD2 (5 bases). The CDR3 is 13 amino acids. V gave up 2 bases and J gave up 7 bases, with 13 bases separating them. The germline V gene has CDR1 SGHRS and CDR2 YFSETQ.

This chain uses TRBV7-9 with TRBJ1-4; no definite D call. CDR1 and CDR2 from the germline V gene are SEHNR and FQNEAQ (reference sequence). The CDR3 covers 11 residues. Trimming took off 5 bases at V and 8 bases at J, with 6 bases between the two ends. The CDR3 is CASSITEKLFF. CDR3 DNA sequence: TGTGCCAGCAGCATAACCGAAAAACTGTTTTTT.

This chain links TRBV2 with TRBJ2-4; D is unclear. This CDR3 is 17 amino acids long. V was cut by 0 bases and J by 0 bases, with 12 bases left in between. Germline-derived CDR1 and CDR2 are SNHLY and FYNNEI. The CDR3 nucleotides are TGTGCCAGCAGTGAAGCGATTATGCGTCAAGCCAAAAACATTCAGTACTTC. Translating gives CASSEAIMRQAKNIQYF.

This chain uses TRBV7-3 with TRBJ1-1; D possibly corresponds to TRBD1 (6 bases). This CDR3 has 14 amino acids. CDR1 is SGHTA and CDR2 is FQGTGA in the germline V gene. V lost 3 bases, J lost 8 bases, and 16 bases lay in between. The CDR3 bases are TGTGCCAGCAGCTTGGGGGGGCCTTCTAGAGAAGCTTTCTTT. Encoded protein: CASSLGGPSREAFF.